This TCR beta chain was identified in a study of blood T cell repertoires in COVID-19. Turning to the study itself: T cells, B-cell-depleted T cells, or PBMCs supplied cDNA or gDNA.

TCRdb keeps only in-frame clones here, not all; method: immunoSEQ multiplex PCR. The sample shows about 250,000 clones, about 80% of them seen only once. The CDR3 sequence is 14 residues long. With 4 bases removed from V and 3 bases from J, the gap between germline ends came to 13 bases. The germline V gene has CDR1 MNHEY and CDR2 SVGAGI. The sequenced sample consisted of peripheral blood. The clonotype originates from a man older than 75 with acute or convalescent COVID-19. The chain employs TRBV6-5 and TRBJ2-7; the D gene is possibly TRBD1 (6 bases). The CDR3 sequence: CASSLSRDIYEQYF. In nucleotides, the CDR3 is TGTGCCAGCAGTTTGTCCCGGGACATCTACGAGCAGTACTTC.